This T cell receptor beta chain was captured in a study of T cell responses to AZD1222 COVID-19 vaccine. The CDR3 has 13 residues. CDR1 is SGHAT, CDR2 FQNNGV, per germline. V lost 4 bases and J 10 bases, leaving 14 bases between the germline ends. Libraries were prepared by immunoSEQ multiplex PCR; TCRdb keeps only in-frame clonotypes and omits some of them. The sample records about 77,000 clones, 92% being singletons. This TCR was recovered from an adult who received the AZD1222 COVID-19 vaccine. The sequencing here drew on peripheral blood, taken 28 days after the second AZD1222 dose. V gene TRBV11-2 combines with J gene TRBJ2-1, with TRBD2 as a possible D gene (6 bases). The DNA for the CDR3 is TGTGCCAGCAGCTGGGACTTGGTCGGGGAGCAGTTCTTC. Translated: CASSWDLVGEQFF.